The text below deals with one TCR beta chain. These data originate in a study of blood T cell repertoires in COVID-19. Germline loops: CDR1 LNHDA, CDR2 SQIVND (reference sequence). J was trimmed by 4 bases and V by 1 base; bases with no gene match: 2. The CDR3 has 15 amino acids. The table came from immunoSEQ multiplex PCR; TCRdb's copy has only in-frame clones and leaves some out. In the table there are 470,000 or so clones, approximately 90% of which are singletons. The chain joins TRBV19 to TRBJ1-4; 8 positions match TRBD1. Specimen: peripheral blood. The receptor comes from a woman aged 25 to 39 with acute or convalescent COVID-19. CDR3 nucleotides: TGTGCCAGTAGTATAGGGGACAGGCTTAATGAAAAACTGTTTTTT. Translating gives CASSIGDRLNEKLFF.